This TCR beta chain was sequenced during a study of vaccination and CD4 T cells after COVID-19. The assay that was used to sequence DNA from cultured CD4+ T cells was the Oncomine TCR Beta short-read assay. One entry per CDR3 protein results from TCRdb running MiXCR on the PCR reads. Of about 18,000 distinct CDR3 sequences in the sample, roughly three fifths were seen once. Germline-derived CDR1 and CDR2 are SNHLY and FYNNEI. The length of the CDR3 is 12 residues. Trimming took 10 bases from V and 4 from J; bases not matched to a gene: 4. General observations from the study: Investigators enrolled relatively few convalescent patients and included no early post-infection timepoints.

The treatment denotes: roughly 11-day PBMC culture with coronavirus spike peptide pools or control peptides (ViraFEST assay). Days 3 and 7 were when half the medium was replaced with fresh IL-2 medium. On this clonotype: Its antigen is not known.

The material sequenced was CD4+ T cells from blood, cultured in vitro, taken before SARS-CoV-2 vaccination. The sequence was collected from a human donor who had recovered from COVID-19. This chain joins TRBV2 and TRBJ1-3; the match to TRBD1 covers 7 bases. CDR3 in amino acids: CATGTEGNTIYF. CDR3 DNA sequence: TGTGCCACCGGGACAGAAGGAAACACCATATATTTT.